This T cell receptor beta chain was observed in a study of T cells in localized non-small cell lung cancer. The CDR3 is made up of 12 amino acids. Germline V gene data show CDR1 as SGHAT and CDR2 as FQNNGV. The germline V and J ends were trimmed by 4 bases and 7 bases, with 10 bases remaining between them. The table lists this clone with a few counts. The antigen is not known. Study-level points and caveats: Uninvolved adjacent lung showed peak T cell clonality, exceeding tumor. Longer overall survival was seen with higher T cell density measured in blood.

Sequenced by immunoSEQ multiplex PCR; TCRdb stores in-frame clones only, minus some. Counted here are around 31,000 clones, around 89% occurring once; the ten biggest clones make up approximately 10%. Sample: peripheral blood, taken before any cancer treatment. The chain recombines TRBV11-2 with TRBJ2-5, with D tentatively TRBD1 or TRBD2 (5 bases each). This clonotype originated in a woman between 40 and 69 years old with stage I lung adenocarcinoma. The CDR3 bases are TGTGCCAGCAGCTGGGACGGAGGGACCCAGTACTTC. It encodes CASSWDGGTQYF.